Below are 19 T cell receptor beta chains sequenced from a single sample in a study of CD8+ T cells in alopecia areata. Extraction of RNA preceded its reverse transcription into cDNA, which served as the sequencing template. Sequencing used immunoSEQ multiplex PCR; TCRdb keeps in-frame clones, though not all of them. The sample comprises about 200,000 clones, around three fifths of which are singletons, and 4.9% rests with the top ten. Sequencing was carried out using CD8+ T cells sorted from blood. These receptors were collected from a human donor in good health.

The table lists this clone with a few counts. This chain connects TRBV6-6 to TRBJ2-5; D ambiguous. This CDR3 spans 12 amino acids. The V gene lost 8 bases and the J gene lost 2 bases, with 9 bases spanning the gap. The germline V gene encodes CDR1 MNHNY and CDR2 SVGAGI (reference sequence). CDR3 residues: CASSTNQETQYF. The CDR3 nucleotides are TGTGCCAGCTCCACAAATCAAGAGACCCAGTACTTC.

The rearrangement joins TRBV20-1 to TRBJ2-1; D not certain. The germline V and J ends were trimmed by 6 bases and 7 bases, with 10 bases remaining between them. CDR3 size: 11 residues. Germline CDR1 DFQATT, CDR2 SNEGSKA (reference sequence). This CDR3 is CSASFVNEQFF. CDR3 bases: TGCAGTGCCTCCTTCGTGAATGAGCAGTTCTTC.

The chain couples TRBV2 to TRBJ1-1; D not resolved. Germline loops: CDR1 SNHLY, CDR2 FYNNEI. Deletions cut 7 bases from V and 3 bases from J, with 0 bases between. CDR3 size: 9 residues. The CDR3 nucleotides are TGTGCCAGCAACACTGAAGCTTTCTTT. It yields the protein CASNTEAFF.

The J gene is TRBJ1-2, the V gene TRBV2; D is unresolved. V lost 0 bases to trimming and J lost 8 bases, with 10 bases between them. In germline, CDR1 is SNHLY, CDR2 FYNNEI. The CDR3 covers 13 residues. The CDR3 region has the DNA TGTGCCAGCAGTGAAGCGAAGAGGGAAGGCTACACCTTC. Amino acids: CASSEAKREGYTF.

The chain recombines TRBV4-1 with TRBJ2-2; the match to TRBD1 covers 7 bases. The ends lost 3 bases at V and 4 bases at J; junction bases unmatched: 5. The CDR3 loop spans 15 amino acids. Germline V gene data show CDR1 as MGHRA and CDR2 as YSYEKL. The CDR3 DNA reads TGCGCCAGCAGCCAGTCGGGACAGCTCACCGGGGAGCTGTTTTTT. The encoded protein is CASSQSGQLTGELFF.

The rearrangement links TRBV9 to TRBJ2-2, with D perhaps being TRBD1 or TRBD2 (6 bases each). Trimming removed 0 bases at V and 5 bases at J, with 8 bases between. Germline lookup yields CDR1 SGDLS and CDR2 YYNGEE. This CDR3 has 14 amino acids. CDR3 in amino acids: CASSVGGTTGELFF. In DNA form, the CDR3 reads TGTGCCAGCAGCGTAGGCGGGACAACCGGGGAGCTGTTTTTT.

This clone was picked up a small number of times. J is TRBJ1-1 and V is TRBV5-1; D gene uncertain. The germline gives CDR1 SGHRS, CDR2 YFSETQ. V was clipped by 4 bases and J by 1 base, with 20 bases between them. This CDR3 is 17 amino acids long. The CDR3, as DNA: TGCGCCAGCAGCGTCCAGCCGGCTGACGAAAGGAACACTGAAGCTTTCTTT. Amino acids: CASSVQPADERNTEAFF.

This clone was found a few times. This chain links TRBV5-4 with TRBJ2-2, with D hard to call. CDR3 length: 13 residues. Germline V gene data show CDR1 as SGHNT and CDR2 as YYREEE (reference sequence). Trimming pared 2 bases from V and 7 bases from J, leaving 9 bases between. CDR3 DNA sequence: TGTGCCAGCAGCTTAGAGCCCCTCGGGGAGCTGTTTTTT. The encoded protein is CASSLEPLGELFF.

The chain links TRBV29-1 to TRBJ2-5; TRBD1 might be the D (6 bases). The CDR3 sequence is 16 residues long. Trimming shortened V by 3 bases and J by 5 bases, and 22 bases separated the two germline ends. Looked up from germline, CDR1 is SQVTM and CDR2 is ANQGSEA. The chain's CDR3 is CSVDGQAGVVGETQYF. The CDR3 bases are TGCAGCGTTGACGGTCAGGCAGGGGTGGTTGGGGAGACCCAGTACTTC.

The rearrangement joins TRBV4-1 to TRBJ1-1; no clear D gene. CDR3 size: 14 residues. Germline V lookup: CDR1 MGHRA, CDR2 YSYEKL. The V end lost 8 bases, the J end lost 11 bases, and 24 bases lay between the germline ends. CDR3 region: CASEPLYEGGEAFF. CDR3 DNA: TGCGCCAGCGAACCTCTCTACGAGGGAGGCGAGGCTTTCTTT.

The V call is TRBV11-2, the J call TRBJ2-1; D unclear. Germline CDR1 reads SGHAT; CDR2 reads FQNNGV. Trimming removed 5 bases at V and 1 base at J, with 12 bases between. The length of the CDR3 is 15 residues. The CDR3 protein is CASSPSYTSYNEQFF. DNA of the CDR3: TGTGCCAGCAGCCCCAGCTACACGTCCTACAATGAGCAGTTCTTC.

The chain combines TRBV11-2 with TRBJ2-2; 8 nucleotides agree with TRBD2. Germline CDR1 is SGHAT and CDR2 is FQNNGV. Unmatched junction bases numbered 6, after V lost 8 bases and J lost 4 bases. The CDR3 is 14 amino acids. Written as DNA, the CDR3 is TGTGCCAGCTGGGTAGCGGGGATCACCGGGGAGCTGTTTTTT. Its protein product is CASWVAGITGELFF.

This chain joins TRBV29-1 and TRBJ1-2, with no clear D. Trimming left V 0 bases short and J 1 base short, with 9 bases between. CDR3 size: 14 residues. Germline values: CDR1 SQVTM, CDR2 ANQGSEA. CDR3 residues: CSVEEVGHNYGYTF. In DNA form, the CDR3 reads TGCAGCGTTGAAGAGGTCGGGCATAACTATGGCTACACCTTC.

The V and J genes are TRBV9 and TRBJ2-7; D might be TRBD2 (7 bases). Germline V gene lookup returns CDR1 SGDLS and CDR2 YYNGEE. CDR3 size: 14 residues. Trimming removed 1 base from V and 6 bases from J, with 14 bases in between. The CDR3 sequence: CASSVLQGGSEQYF. DNA for the CDR3: TGTGCCAGCAGCGTATTACAGGGAGGGTCCGAGCAGTACTTC.

This rearrangement joins TRBV25-1 to TRBJ2-2; 7 bases fit TRBD2. Germline CDR1 MGHDK, CDR2 SYGVNS. J was trimmed by 0 bases and V by 1 base; bases with no gene match: 2. The CDR3 covers 16 residues. CDR3 nucleotides: TGTGCCAGCAGTGAATTCGGGGGGTCGAACACCGGGGAGCTGTTTTTT. It codes for CASSEFGGSNTGELFF. Filled out from reference TRBV25-1 and TRBJ2-2, the complete variable domain reads EADIYQTPRYLVIGTGKKITLECSQTMGHDKMYWYQQDPGMELHLIHYSYGVNSTEKGDLSSESTVSRIRTEHFPLTLESARPSHTSQYLCASSEFGGSNTGELFFGEGSRLTVL.

The J gene is TRBJ1-1, the V gene TRBV29-1; no definite D call. Germline CDR1 reads SQVTM; CDR2 reads ANQGSEA. This CDR3 contains 13 residues. The V gene lost 1 base and the J gene lost 5 bases, with 11 bases spanning the gap. The CDR3 loop reads CSVEGTRETEAFF. CDR3 coding DNA: TGCAGCGTTGAAGGGACGCGGGAGACTGAAGCTTTCTTT.

The chain couples TRBV27 to TRBJ2-7, with D perhaps TRBD1 or TRBD2 (5 bases each). Germline lookup yields CDR1 MNHEY and CDR2 SMNVEV (reference sequence). Trimming took 6 bases from V and 6 from J, leaving 15 bases between them. The CDR3 is 13 residues long. CDR3 bases: TGTGCCAGCAGCCCAGGTGGGGGTGGCGAGCAGTACTTC. Translation gives CASSPGGGGEQYF.

V is TRBV9 and J is TRBJ2-2; 9 positions match TRBD1. The CDR3 contains 16 residues. Trimming removed 3 bases from V and 2 bases from J; junction bases left unmatched: 5. The germline V gene encodes CDR1 SGDLS and CDR2 YYNGEE. The DNA of the CDR3 is TGTGCCAGCAGCGCACCGGGACAGGGCAACACCGGGGAGCTGTTTTTT. It translates to CASSAPGQGNTGELFF. The full variable domain, completed using reference TRBV9 and TRBJ2-2, is DSGVTQTPKHLITATGQRVTLRCSPRSGDLSVYWYQQSLDQGLQFLIQYYNGEERAKGNILERFSAQQFPDLHSELNLSSLELGDSALYFCASSAPGQGNTGELFFGEGSRLTVL.

The CDR3 DNA reads TGTGCCAGCAGCCCCCCGGGGGACAATTCACCCCTCCACTTT. Its translation: CASSPPGDNSPLHF. V is TRBV7-6 and J is TRBJ1-6, with TRBD1 as a possible D gene (5 bases). CDR1 and CDR2 (germline): SGHVS, FNYEAQ. V dropped 5 bases and J dropped 7 bases, with 12 bases sitting between them. This CDR3 spans 14 amino acids.